The 19 T cell receptor beta chains below all came from one sample that was sequenced in a study of OX40 agonist ivuxolimab in advanced cancers. Sequenced by immunoSEQ multiplex PCR; TCRdb stores in-frame clones only, minus some. The sample has over 30,000 clones, 65% to 85% seen once; the top ten hold roughly 10%. The sample consisted of CD4+ or CD8+ T cells sorted from blood, taken in a trial of the OX40 agonist ivuxolimab. The receptor source for this set is an adult with an advanced solid tumor such as melanoma, head and neck, liver or kidney cancer.

The chain recombines TRBV5-1 with TRBJ1-2, with D unresolved. The CDR3 has 12 amino acids. Germline V gene lookup returns CDR1 SGHRS and CDR2 YFSETQ. The V end lost 2 bases, the J end lost 6 bases, and 8 bases lay between the germline ends. The CDR3 loop reads CASSFMGNGYTF. The CDR3 DNA reads TGCGCCAGCAGCTTCATGGGAAATGGCTACACCTTC.

This chain uses TRBV27 with TRBJ1-3; 12 bases align to TRBD1. The CDR3 has 16 amino acids. V was clipped by 6 bases and J by 4 bases; unmatched bases: 7. The germline gives CDR1 MNHEY, CDR2 SMNVEV (reference sequence). The CDR3 loop reads CASSTGTGGTGNTIYF. The CDR3 DNA reads as TGTGCCAGCAGCACCGGGACAGGGGGCACGGGAAACACCATATATTTT.

This clone has just a few counts. The V gene is TRBV14, the J gene TRBJ1-1, with D perhaps TRBD1 (5 bases). This CDR3 has 15 amino acids. V lost 1 base, J lost 3 bases, and 12 bases lay in between. Per germline, CDR1 SGHDN and CDR2 FVKESK. The CDR3 DNA reads TGTGCCAGCAGCCAAGGTCTGGGGGGAGACACTGAAGCTTTCTTT. Encoded protein: CASSQGLGGDTEAFF.

The chain couples TRBV6-1 to TRBJ2-5; the D gene is possibly TRBD2 (7 bases). With the DNA end fitting TRBJ2-7 better, the J assignment may be wrong. Germline CDR1 MNHNS, CDR2 SASEGT. CDR3 length: 15 amino acids. The CDR3 nucleotides are TGTGCCAGCAGTGAGTTGGCGGGGGCTCCCTACGAGCAGTACTTC. Translating gives CASSELAGAPYEQYF.

This chain connects TRBV10-1 to TRBJ2-2; D not certain. With 2 bases removed from V and 7 bases from J, the gap between germline ends came to 8 bases. CDR3 length equals 13 residues. Germline loops: CDR1 WNHNN, CDR2 SYGVQD (reference sequence). The DNA of the CDR3 is TGCGCCAGCAGTGAGACCGACATCGGGGAGCTGTTTTTT. Translation gives CASSETDIGELFF.

The V gene is TRBV12-5, the J gene TRBJ1-4; the match to TRBD1 covers 11 bases. The CDR3 extends over 16 amino acids. Per the germline V gene, CDR1 is LGHNT and CDR2 is FRNRAP. Trimming took 7 bases from V and 8 from J; bases not matched to a gene: 12. The CDR3 sequence: CASASGQGVLREKLFF. As DNA, the CDR3 is TGTGCTAGTGCCTCGGGACAGGGGGTGCTTCGAGAAAAACTGTTTTTT.

The genes are TRBV7-6 and TRBJ2-3; 9 bases map to TRBD2. Germline CDR1 and CDR2: SGHVS and FNYEAQ. This CDR3 region has 15 residues. The junction had 4 bases not matched to a gene; V was cut back by 5 bases and J by 1 base. CDR3 sequence reads: CASSPRLAGTDTQYF. CDR3 DNA: TGTGCCAGCAGCCCCCGACTAGCGGGCACAGATACGCAGTATTTT.

The sample holds a few counts of this clone. This chain links TRBV2 with TRBJ2-7; 10 positions agree with TRBD1. The germline V gene has CDR1 SNHLY and CDR2 FYNNEI. The junction had 6 bases not matched to a gene; V was cut back by 5 bases and J by 5 bases. This CDR3 region has 14 residues. DNA for the CDR3: TGTGCCAGCAGTCGGGACAGGGGAAGGCACGAGCAGTACTTC. Amino acids: CASSRDRGRHEQYF.

In DNA, the CDR3 is TGTGCCAGCAGTGCCACTTCAGGGACTAACTATGGCTACACCTTC. It codes for CASSATSGTNYGYTF. This chain uses TRBV25-1 with TRBJ1-2; weak D call: TRBD1 (5 bases). This CDR3 contains 15 residues. V was cut by 4 bases and J by 0 bases, with 12 bases left in between. The germline V gene encodes CDR1 MGHDK and CDR2 SYGVNS.

The V gene is TRBV6-5, the J gene TRBJ2-2; D remains unclear. This CDR3 spans 12 amino acids. Per germline, CDR1 MNHEY and CDR2 SVGAGI. The V and J ends lost 3 bases and 3 bases respectively, with 2 bases between them. CDR3 in amino acids: CASSYYTGELFF. Written as DNA, the CDR3 is TGTGCCAGCAGTTATTACACCGGGGAGCTGTTTTTT.

V is TRBV4-1 and J is TRBJ2-2; 10 positions match TRBD2. The CDR3 consists of 18 residues. Germline CDR1 reads MGHRA; CDR2 reads YSYEKL. The V gene end was trimmed by 4 bases and the J gene end by 1 base; junction bases not matched to a gene: 9. The CDR3 coding sequence is TGCGCCAGCAGCCGTTCCATAGCGGGGGGAAGGAACACCGGGGAGCTGTTTTTT. This encodes CASSRSIAGGRNTGELFF.

The chain couples TRBV7-8 to TRBJ2-3; the D gene is possibly TRBD2 (6 bases). There are 18 residues in the CDR3. CDR1 and CDR2 (germline): SGHVS, FQNEAQ. Trimming left V 5 bases short and J 2 bases short, with 23 bases between. CDR3: CASSTVAVGPRDTDTQYF. The CDR3 DNA reads as TGTGCCAGCAGCACCGTAGCGGTTGGGCCGAGAGACACAGATACGCAGTATTTT.

CDR3 sequence: CASSFVPGTNNSPLHF. The DNA of the CDR3 is TGTGCCAGCAGTTTCGTTCCCGGGACAAATAATTCACCCCTCCACTTT. The chain recombines TRBV28 with TRBJ1-6; D might be TRBD1 (6 bases). Trimming took off 3 bases at V and 5 bases at J, with 14 bases between the two ends. The length of the CDR3 is 16 residues. Looked up from germline, CDR1 is MDHEN and CDR2 is SYDVKM.

The CDR3 here is CASSLEVADSYGYTF. In DNA, the CDR3 is TGTGCCAGCAGCTTAGAAGTGGCGGATAGCTATGGCTACACCTTC. V is TRBV11-2 and J is TRBJ1-2; the D is unclear. CDR3 length: 15 amino acids. The germline V and J ends were trimmed by 0 bases and 4 bases, with 12 bases remaining between them. CDR1 is SGHAT, CDR2 FQNNGV, per germline. Drawing the rest from reference TRBV11-2 and TRBJ1-2, the complete variable domain is EAGVAQSPRYKIIEKRQSVAFWCNPISGHATLYWYQQILGQGPKLLIQFQNNGVVDDSQLPKDRFSAERLKGVDSTLKIQPAKLEDSAVYLCASSLEVADSYGYTFGSGTRLTVV.

J is TRBJ1-5 and V is TRBV6-1, with D possibly TRBD1 on 5 matching bases. V gave up 7 bases and J gave up 4 bases, with 17 bases separating them. CDR3 length: 15 amino acids. Germline assignment: CDR1 MNHNS and CDR2 SASEGT. The CDR3 DNA follows: TGTGCCAGCACCGGGGACTTGATAAAAAATCAGCCCCAGCATTTT. Protein: CASTGDLIKNQPQHF.

This chain uses TRBV28 with TRBJ1-1; D ambiguous. CDR1 MDHEN and CDR2 SYDVKM come from the germline V gene. This CDR3 is built from 15 residues. V dropped 4 bases and J dropped 2 bases, with 14 bases sitting between them. The CDR3, as DNA: TGTGCCAGCAGTTCCCTCGGGCAGCTAAACACTGAAGCTTTCTTT. This translates into CASSSLGQLNTEAFF.

The chain uses TRBV2 and TRBJ2-2; D gene ambiguous. Germline V CDR1 and CDR2: SNHLY, FYNNEI. The CDR3 is made up of 13 amino acids. The V and J ends lost 5 bases and 1 base respectively, with 5 bases between them. The CDR3 DNA reads TGTGCCAGCAGTCTAAGGAACACCGGGGAGCTGTTTTTT. Translated: CASSLRNTGELFF. The variable domain in full, completed from reference TRBV2 and TRBJ2-2, reads EPEVTQTPSHQVTQMGQEVILRCVPISNHLYFYWYRQILGQKVEFLVSFYNNEISEKSEIFDDQFSVERPDGSNFTLKIRSTKLEDSAMYFCASSLRNTGELFFGEGSRLTVL.

The V call is TRBV5-5, the J call TRBJ2-5, with D perhaps matching TRBD1 (5 bases). CDR3 length: 15 amino acids. Trimming took 5 bases from V and 1 from J, leaving 15 bases between them. Germline V gene sequence: CDR1 SGHKS, CDR2 YYEKEE (reference sequence). CDR3 sequence: CASSGAGARQETQYF. The CDR3 DNA reads as TGTGCCAGCAGTGGAGCTGGGGCTCGCCAAGAGACCCAGTACTTC.

The chain joins TRBV10-2 to TRBJ1-5; no definite D call. Per germline, CDR1 WSHSY and CDR2 SAAADI. The CDR3 is 15 amino acids. The V gene lost 5 bases and the J gene lost 0 bases, with 11 bases spanning the gap. As DNA, the CDR3 is TGCGCCAGCAGTCACGTTTGGGATAGCAATCAGCCCCAGCATTTT. It encodes CASSHVWDSNQPQHF.